This passage covers 18 T cell receptor beta chains from one sample sequenced in a study of T cell therapy after organ transplantation. The sample's time point: 4-8 weeks after completion of therapy. Their cognate antigens are unknown. Profiled with immunoSEQ multiplex PCR; TCRdb holds only in-frame clones, not every one. In the table there are 3,000 to 3,500 clones, roughly two thirds of which are singletons. The material sequenced was CD8+ T cells from blood, taken after autologous CMV-specific T cell therapy. All receptors come from a human patient who had received a solid organ transplant and had CMV disease. Some of these T cells may belong to the graft donor.

The V and J genes are TRBV7-9 and TRBJ2-1; TRBD2 might be the D (5 bases). There are 15 residues in the CDR3. Trimming stripped 5 bases from V and 3 bases from J, with 14 bases between. The V gene's germline CDR1 is SEHNR and CDR2 FQNEAQ (reference sequence). In nucleotides, the CDR3 is TGTGCCAGCAGCCAAGAGGGCGGCCACTACAATGAGCAGTTCTTC. Translating it yields CASSQEGGHYNEQFF. Full variable domain (outside the CDR3, taken from reference TRBV7-9 and TRBJ2-1): DTGVSQNPRHKITKRGQNVTFRCDPISEHNRLYWYRQTLGQGPEFLTYFQNEAQLEKSRLLSDRFSAERPKGSFSTLEIQRTEQGDSAMYLCASSQEGGHYNEQFFGPGTRLTVL.

This clone was recorded once. The chain joins TRBV5-6 to TRBJ2-7, with D unresolved. The germline CDR1 and CDR2 sequences are SGHDT and YYEEEE. V shed 1 base and J shed 1 base, with 15 bases lying between them. The CDR3 contains 16 residues. The CDR3 DNA reads as TGTGCCAGCAGCTTGTTTGGGCCTCTACCATCCTACGAGCAGTACTTC. Its translation: CASSLFGPLPSYEQYF.

This chain connects TRBV2 to TRBJ2-3; unclear D gene. The CDR3 length is 14 residues. Germline V gene data show CDR1 as SNHLY and CDR2 as FYNNEI. V lost 5 bases, J lost 6 bases, and 15 bases lay in between. The CDR3 DNA follows: TGTGCCAGCAGTCCGACCATAATCTATGATACGCAGTATTTT. Its protein is CASSPTIIYDTQYF.

This clone came up once. J is TRBJ1-1 and V is TRBV6-5, with D possibly being TRBD1 (5 bases). This CDR3 is 12 amino acids long. Deletions cut 5 bases from V and 7 bases from J, with 11 bases between. Looked up from germline, CDR1 is MNHEY and CDR2 is SVGAGI. The CDR3 reads CASSPGQGEAFF. The CDR3 nucleotides are TGTGCCAGCAGTCCCGGGCAGGGTGAAGCTTTCTTT.

The chain is built from TRBV5-4 and TRBJ1-5, with D tentatively TRBD1 (6 bases). The CDR3 consists of 15 residues. Germline V gene lookup returns CDR1 SGHNT and CDR2 YYREEE (reference sequence). The V gene lost 4 bases and the J gene lost 6 bases, with 17 bases spanning the gap. CDR3 loop: CASSAGRGAGQPQHF. DNA of the CDR3: TGTGCCAGCAGCGCGGGTAGGGGGGCCGGTCAGCCCCAGCATTTT. The whole variable domain, remainder taken from reference TRBV5-4 and TRBJ1-5, is ETGVTQSPTHLIKTRGQQVTLRCSSQSGHNTVSWYQQALGQGPQFIFQYYREEENGRGNFPPRFSGLQFPNYSSELNVNALELDDSALYLCASSAGRGAGQPQHFGDGTRLSIL.

This clone has only a few counts. The rearrangement uses TRBV13 and TRBJ1-3; TRBD1 is a possible D gene (5 bases). Trimming took off 8 bases at V and 5 bases at J, with 16 bases between the two ends. CDR1 is PRHDT, CDR2 FYEKMQ, per germline (reference sequence). This CDR3 comprises 14 residues. The CDR3 nucleotides are TGTGCCAGCGGGGAAACAGGACATAGAAACACCATATATTTT. Amino acids: CASGETGHRNTIYF.

V is TRBV2 and J is TRBJ2-7, with 8 bases lining up with TRBD1. This CDR3 spans 14 amino acids. The germline V gene encodes CDR1 SNHLY and CDR2 FYNNEI. V lost 1 base to trimming and J lost 7 bases; unmatched junction nucleotides: 6. DNA of the CDR3: TGTGCCAGCAGTGAAGTCCAGGGGGCTTTAGAGCAGTACTTC. It is translated as CASSEVQGALEQYF. The full variable domain, with the rest looked up from reference TRBV2 and TRBJ2-7, is EPEVTQTPSHQVTQMGQEVILRCVPISNHLYFYWYRQILGQKVEFLVSFYNNEISEKSEIFDDQFSVERPDGSNFTLKIRSTKLEDSAMYFCASSEVQGALEQYFGPGTRLTVT.

This chain connects TRBV7-9 to TRBJ1-3, with D tentatively TRBD1 (6 bases). From germline, CDR1 is SEHNR and CDR2 FQNEAQ (reference sequence). V shed 5 bases and J shed 1 base, with 9 bases lying between them. The CDR3 has 14 residues. CDR3: CASSIQGSGNTIYF. The DNA of the CDR3 is TGTGCCAGCAGCATACAGGGTTCTGGAAACACCATATATTTT. Drawing the rest from reference TRBV7-9 and TRBJ1-3, the complete variable domain is DTGVSQNPRHKITKRGQNVTFRCDPISEHNRLYWYRQTLGQGPEFLTYFQNEAQLEKSRLLSDRFSAERPKGSFSTLEIQRTEQGDSAMYLCASSIQGSGNTIYFGEGSWLTVV.

The CDR3 coding sequence is TGTGCCAGCAGGGTAGGAGGGGGGTGGGAGACCCAGTACTTC. It is translated as CASRVGGGWETQYF. This chain links TRBV27 with TRBJ2-5; tentatively, D is TRBD1 or TRBD2 (6 bases each). CDR1 is MNHEY, CDR2 SMNVEV, per germline (reference sequence). This CDR3 comprises 14 residues. The germline V and J ends were trimmed by 6 bases and 5 bases, with 16 bases remaining between them.

Comments on this clone: Other DNA sequences in this specimen translate into the identical CDR3. CDR3 coding DNA: TGCAGTGCTAGCACTAGCGGGGAGCAGTTCTTC. This encodes CSASTSGEQFF. V usage is TRBV20-1 and J usage is TRBJ2-1, with 9 positions matching TRBD2. Trimming cost V 3 bases and J 10 bases; bases outside gene matches: 1. This CDR3 has 11 amino acids. Germline V gives CDR1 DFQATT, CDR2 SNEGSKA (reference sequence).

This clone is a singleton in its sample. This chain connects TRBV13 to TRBJ2-3; TRBD1 matches at 9 bases. After removal of 1 base from V and 2 bases from J, the junction contained 1 base not matched to a gene. CDR1 and CDR2 from the germline V gene are PRHDT and FYEKMQ (reference sequence). The CDR3 consists of 15 residues. The CDR3 reads CASSLDRGHTDTQYF. In DNA, the CDR3 is TGTGCCAGCAGCTTAGACAGGGGGCACACAGATACGCAGTATTTT.

The chain recombines TRBV7-3 with TRBJ1-3; D not certain. The CDR3 has 16 residues. The germline V gene encodes CDR1 SGHTA and CDR2 FQGTGA. Deletions cut 2 bases from V and 0 bases from J, with 11 bases between. The CDR3 nucleotides are TGTGCCAGCAGCTTAGGTGATGCCAGCTCTGGAAACACCATATATTTT. This translates into CASSLGDASSGNTIYF.

The rearrangement uses TRBV7-3 and TRBJ2-3, with 11 bases fitting TRBD2. The CDR3 extends over 17 amino acids. Looked up from germline, CDR1 is SGHTA and CDR2 is FQGTGA. Germline trimming cut 5 bases from V and 2 bases from J; bases unmatched to any gene: 9. Written as DNA, the CDR3 is TGTGCCAGCAGCCACATCAGACTAGCGGGGACCACAGATACGCAGTATTTT. Residues: CASSHIRLAGTTDTQYF.

The V and J genes are TRBV27 and TRBJ1-6; D possibly corresponds to TRBD1 (5 bases). The germline V and J ends were trimmed by 4 bases and 0 bases, with 7 bases remaining between them. The CDR3 is 15 amino acids. Germline CDR1 is MNHEY and CDR2 is SMNVEV (reference sequence). CDR3 in amino acids: CASSSQVSYNSPLHF. The DNA of the CDR3 is TGTGCCAGCAGTTCACAGGTCTCCTATAATTCACCCCTCCACTTT.

This clone was picked up one time. This chain links TRBV2 with TRBJ2-1; 7 bases agree with TRBD1. Losses at the gene ends were 1 base for V and 0 bases for J; bases not matched to a gene: 0. Per germline, CDR1 SNHLY and CDR2 FYNNEI. The CDR3 sequence is 15 residues long. CDR3 residues: CASSEGTGSYNEQFF. Here the CDR3 DNA reads TGTGCCAGCAGTGAAGGGACAGGCTCCTACAATGAGCAGTTCTTC. The variable domain in full, with the rest retrieved from reference TRBV2 and TRBJ2-1, is EPEVTQTPSHQVTQMGQEVILRCVPISNHLYFYWYRQILGQKVEFLVSFYNNEISEKSEIFDDQFSVERPDGSNFTLKIRSTKLEDSAMYFCASSEGTGSYNEQFFGPGTRLTVL.

This clone was picked up a small number of times. V usage is TRBV7-9 and J usage is TRBJ2-6; unclear D gene. The germline V gene encodes CDR1 SEHNR and CDR2 FQNEAQ (reference sequence). V lost 4 bases, J lost 2 bases, and 12 bases lay in between. This CDR3 spans 16 amino acids. The CDR3 DNA follows: TGTGCCAGCAGCTCCCCTTTCGGCCCTGGGGCCAACGTCCTGACTTTC. Translating gives CASSSPFGPGANVLTF.

The chain combines TRBV4-2 with TRBJ1-2, with D unresolved. The CDR3 sequence is 16 residues long. In germline, CDR1 is LGHNA, CDR2 YNFKEQ. The V end lost 0 bases, the J end lost 8 bases, and 19 bases lay between the germline ends. The CDR3 nucleotides read TGTGCCAGCAGCCAAGATGCCATCGGGAGACGAATGGGCTACACCTTC. Protein: CASSQDAIGRRMGYTF.

This clone qualifies as large. The chain has TRBV7-3 and TRBJ1-1; D gene unclear. The CDR3 runs 13 residues. Germline assignment: CDR1 SGHTA and CDR2 FQGTGA. Trimming cost V 2 bases and J 0 bases, with 4 bases left between them. The CDR3 bases are TGTGCCAGCAGCTTAGAACTGAACACTGAAGCTTTCTTT. This sequence encodes CASSLELNTEAFF.